This is a list of T cell receptor beta chains from one sample in a study of shared clonotypes between healthy human individuals. The data were produced by immunoSEQ multiplex PCR, yet TCRdb's version contains in-frame clones alone and is incomplete. The table lists a few million clones, around 90% of them singletons. The sample taken for sequencing was naive CD4+ T cells sorted from blood. The receptors derive from a man younger than 35 in good health. The CDR3 runs from the conserved cysteine through the conserved F or W. Fields, in order: D gene, V gene, clone size, J gene, CDR3 protein, CDR3 DNA. A D gene is named only where the DNA matches it firmly. Size values are once, few and many counts, or a class for expanded clones, and some rows have none.

>.|TRBV4-1|.|TRBJ1-2
CASSQDRIGGYYGYTF
TGCGCCAGCAGCCAAGATAGGATTGGGGGTTATTATGGCTACACCTTC
>TRBD1|TRBV5-1|few|TRBJ1-5
CASSLWTGGNQPQHF
TGCGCCAGCAGCTTGTGGACAGGGGGGAATCAGCCCCAGCATTTT
>.|TRBV7-7|.|TRBJ2-5
CASTPFSPQETQYF
TGTGCTAGCACTCCCTTTTCGCCCCAAGAGACCCAGTACTTC
>TRBD1|TRBV6-1|.|TRBJ1-5
CASSPTGQVYQPQHF
TGTGCCAGCAGCCCAACAGGACAGGTTTATCAGCCCCAGCATTTT
>.|TRBV6-5|.|TRBJ2-2
CASSWQRTGELFF
TGTGCCAGCAGTTGGCAGAGGACCGGGGAGCTGTTTTTT
>.|TRBV7-8|.|TRBJ2-7
CASGGGGFPTYEQYF
TGTGCCAGCGGCGGTGGGGGGTTCCCTACCTACGAGCAGTACTTC
>TRBD1|TRBV19|.|TRBJ1-5
CASSRQGGPGQPQHF
TGTGCCAGTAGCCGACAGGGGGGACCCGGTCAGCCCCAGCATTTT
>.|TRBV5-1|once|TRBJ2-2
CASSLTWDPTGELFF
TGCGCCAGCAGCCTGACGTGGGACCCCACCGGGGAGCTGTTTTTT
>.|TRBV5-1|.|TRBJ1-3
CASSSPGTGNTIYF
TGCGCCAGCAGCTCACCAGGGACTGGAAACACCATATATTTT
>.|TRBV5-6|.|TRBJ2-1
CASSSGRSSYNEQFF
TGTGCCAGCAGCTCAGGGCGGAGCTCCTACAATGAGCAGTTCTTC
>.|TRBV7-3|once|TRBJ2-1
CASSLRGPGEQFF
TGTGCCAGCAGCTTGCGGGGGCCTGGGGAGCAGTTCTTC
>.|TRBV6-1|.|TRBJ1-5
CASRLQGRVYQPQHF
TGTGCCAGCAGACTTCAGGGGAGGGTTTATCAGCCCCAGCATTTT
>TRBD1|TRBV19|.|TRBJ2-3
CASSSGQGGADTQYF
TGTGCCAGTAGCAGCGGACAGGGAGGCGCAGATACGCAGTATTTT
>TRBD1|TRBV19|.|TRBJ1-2
CASSINRGLLDYTF
TGTGCCAGTAGCATCAACAGGGGGCTGTTGGACTACACCTTC
>TRBD2|TRBV18|.|TRBJ2-3
CASSPGTSGPGGTQYF
TGTGCCAGCTCACCGGGGACTAGCGGCCCCGGGGGTACGCAGTATTTT
>.|TRBV5-4|.|TRBJ1-6
CASSLDWTNSPLHF
TGTGCCAGCAGCTTAGATTGGACTAATTCACCCCTCCACTTT
>TRBD1|TRBV18|.|TRBJ1-2
CASSPPGQGDGYTF
TGTGCCAGCTCACCCCCGGGACAGGGTGATGGCTACACCTTC